This T cell receptor (beta chain) was obtained from a study of PD-1 blockade in classical Hodgkin lymphoma. Study-wide results and limits: No one has yet defined what causes the repertoire differences, which may be disease activity or prior therapy. Only CD4+ TCR diversity, not CD8+, had risen significantly by C4D1. Complete responders possessed baseline diversity comparable to newly diagnosed patients. Individuals who commenced nivolumab within less than 1 year of ASCT were excluded.

Regarding this clone: Its antigen is currently unknown.

Sequencing was performed with immunoSEQ multiplex PCR; in TCRdb, only in-frame clones are kept and a portion is missing. The sample yields 31,000 or so clones, under 75% seen once. The time point is: cycle 4 day 1 (C4D1), after more than five weeks of nivolumab. Brentuximab vedotin exposure varied, and every patient relapsed after autologous stem cell transplantation. The CDR3 sequence is 17 residues long. After removal of 3 bases from V and 7 bases from J, the junction contained 11 bases not matched to a gene. CDR1 is SGDLS, CDR2 YYNGEE, per germline. The material was peripheral blood mononuclear cells (PBMCs), obtained before the fourth cycle of nivolumab. The rearrangement uses TRBV9 and TRBJ2-2; 11 nucleotides agree with TRBD1. This clonotype was sampled from a human donor with classical Hodgkin lymphoma. CDR3 region: CASSARPGTGGDGELFF. CDR3 nucleotides: TGTGCCAGCAGCGCCCGTCCCGGGACAGGGGGGGACGGGGAGCTGTTTTTT.